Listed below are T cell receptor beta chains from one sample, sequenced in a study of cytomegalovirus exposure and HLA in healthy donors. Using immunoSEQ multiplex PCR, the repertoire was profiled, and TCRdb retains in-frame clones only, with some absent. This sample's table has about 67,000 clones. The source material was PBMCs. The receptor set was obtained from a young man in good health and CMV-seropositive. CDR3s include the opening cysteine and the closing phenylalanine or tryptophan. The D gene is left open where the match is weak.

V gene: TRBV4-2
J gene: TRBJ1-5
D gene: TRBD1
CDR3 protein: CASSQSDRARGNQPQHF
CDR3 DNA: TGTGCCAGCAGCCAATCGGACAGGGCGCGCGGCAATCAGCCCCAGCATTTT

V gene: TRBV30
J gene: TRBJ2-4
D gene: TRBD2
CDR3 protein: CAWTAGVGNIQYF
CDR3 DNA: TGTGCCTGGACAGCGGGGGTAGGAAACATTCAGTACTTC

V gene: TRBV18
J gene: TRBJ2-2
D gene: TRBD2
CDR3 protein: CASSPREGTNTGELFF
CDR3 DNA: TGTGCCAGCTCACCAAGGGAGGGGACGAACACCGGGGAGCTGTTTTTT

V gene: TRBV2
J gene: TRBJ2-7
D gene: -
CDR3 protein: CASSLRGHVPYEQYF
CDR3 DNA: TGTGCCAGCAGCCTCAGGGGCCACGTTCCCTACGAGCAGTACTTC

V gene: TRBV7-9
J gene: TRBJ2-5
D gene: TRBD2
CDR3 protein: CASSLPWRRAGLQETQYF
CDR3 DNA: TGTGCCAGCAGCTTACCCTGGAGGAGAGCGGGACTCCAAGAGACCCAGTACTTC

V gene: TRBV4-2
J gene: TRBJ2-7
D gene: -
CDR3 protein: CASSQDRTMAYEQYF
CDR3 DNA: TGTGCCAGCAGCCAAGACCGGACAATGGCCTACGAGCAGTACTTC

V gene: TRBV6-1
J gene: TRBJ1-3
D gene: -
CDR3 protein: CASKNRETGNTIYF
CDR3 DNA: TGTGCCAGTAAAAACAGGGAAACTGGAAACACCATATATTTT

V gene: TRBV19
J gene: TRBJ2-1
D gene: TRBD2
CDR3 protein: CASSISGGSDNEQFF
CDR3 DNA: TGTGCCAGTAGTATTAGCGGGGGCTCCGACAATGAGCAGTTCTTC

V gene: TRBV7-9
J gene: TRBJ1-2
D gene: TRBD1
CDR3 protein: CASSPRTGKSYGYTF
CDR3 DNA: TGTGCCAGCAGCCCCCGGACAGGGAAATCCTATGGCTACACCTTC

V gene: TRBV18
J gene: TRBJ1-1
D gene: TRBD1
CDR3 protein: CASSQGPGGGYTEAFF
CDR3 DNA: TGTGCCAGCTCACAGGGGCCAGGGGGCGGATACACTGAAGCTTTCTTT

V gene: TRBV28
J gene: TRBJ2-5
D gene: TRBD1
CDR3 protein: CASSFDRGQETQYF
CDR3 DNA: TGTGCCAGCAGTTTTGACAGGGGACAAGAGACCCAGTACTTC

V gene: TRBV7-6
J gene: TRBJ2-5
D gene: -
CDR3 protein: CASSFYRGETQYF
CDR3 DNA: TGTGCCAGCAGCTTTTATAGGGGAGAGACCCAGTACTTC

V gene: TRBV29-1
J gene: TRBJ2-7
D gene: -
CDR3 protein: CSVEGVSWGLYEQYF
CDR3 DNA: TGCAGCGTTGAAGGGGTAAGCTGGGGCTTATACGAGCAGTACTTC

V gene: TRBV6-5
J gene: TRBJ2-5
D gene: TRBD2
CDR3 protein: CASSSRLAHQETQYF
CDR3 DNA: TGTGCCAGCAGCTCCCGACTAGCCCACCAAGAGACCCAGTACTTC

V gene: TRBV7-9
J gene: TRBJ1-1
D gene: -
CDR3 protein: CASSLAQNTEAFF
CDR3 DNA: TGTGCCAGCAGCTTAGCCCAGAACACTGAAGCTTTCTTT

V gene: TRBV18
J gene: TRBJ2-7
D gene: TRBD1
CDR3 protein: CASSPRDRDYEQYF
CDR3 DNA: TGTGCCAGCTCTCCTCGAGACAGGGACTACGAGCAGTACTTC

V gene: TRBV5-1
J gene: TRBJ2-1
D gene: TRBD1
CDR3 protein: CASSLVGQGADNEQFF
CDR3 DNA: TGCGCCAGCAGCTTGGTGGGGCAGGGGGCCGACAATGAGCAGTTCTTC

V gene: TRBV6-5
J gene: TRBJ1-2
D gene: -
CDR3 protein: CASSYVRWGADYGYTF
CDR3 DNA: TGTGCCAGCAGTTACGTTCGGTGGGGCGCGGACTATGGCTACACCTTC

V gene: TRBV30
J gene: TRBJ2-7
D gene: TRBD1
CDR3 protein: CAWSVPQGVGEQYF
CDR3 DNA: TGTGCCTGGAGTGTACCACAGGGGGTGGGCGAGCAGTACTTC

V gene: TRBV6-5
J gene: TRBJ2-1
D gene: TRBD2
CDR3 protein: CASSQREDNEQFF
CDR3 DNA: TGTGCCAGCAGCCAGCGGGAGGACAATGAGCAGTTCTTC

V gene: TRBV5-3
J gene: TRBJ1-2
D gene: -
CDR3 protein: CARSLQNYGYTF
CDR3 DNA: TGTGCCAGAAGCTTACAGAACTATGGCTACACCTTC

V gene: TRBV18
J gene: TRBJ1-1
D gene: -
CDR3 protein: CASSPAENTEAFF
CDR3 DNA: TGTGCCAGCTCACCGGCGGAGAACACTGAAGCTTTCTTT

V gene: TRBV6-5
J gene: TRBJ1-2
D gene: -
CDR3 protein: CASSFTGWGYTF
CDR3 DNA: TGTGCCAGCAGTTTTACAGGGTGGGGCTACACCTTC

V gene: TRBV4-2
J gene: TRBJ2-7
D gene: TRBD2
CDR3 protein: CASSQELTSGLYEQYF
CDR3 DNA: TGTGCCAGCAGCCAAGAACTAACTAGCGGACTCTACGAGCAGTACTTC

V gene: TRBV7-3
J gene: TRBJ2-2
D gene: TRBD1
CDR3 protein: CASSPTGTGYPGELFF
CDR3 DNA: TGTGCCAGCAGCCCGACCGGGACAGGGTATCCCGGGGAGCTGTTTTTT

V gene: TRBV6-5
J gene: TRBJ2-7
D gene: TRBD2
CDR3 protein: CASSHSAGVREQYF
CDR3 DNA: TGTGCCAGCAGCCACTCGGCGGGGGTAAGGGAGCAGTACTTC

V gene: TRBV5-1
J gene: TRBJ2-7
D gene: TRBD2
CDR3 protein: CASSRQSAGGGEQYF
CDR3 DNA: TGCGCCAGCAGCCGCCAGTCGGCAGGCGGGGGCGAGCAGTACTTC

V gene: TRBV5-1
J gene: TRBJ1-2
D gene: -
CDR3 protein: CASSGGTNYGYTF
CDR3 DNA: TGCGCCAGCAGCGGCGGGACTAACTATGGCTACACCTTC